Following are 23 T cell receptor beta chains from one sample sequenced in a study of early T cells in non-severe SARS-CoV-2 infection. One entry per CDR3 protein results from TCRdb running MiXCR on the 5' RACE reads. The table shows around 40,000 distinct CDR3 sequences, with about 6.2% occurring only once. Source material: whole blood. The origin of the receptors is an adult who was a healthcare worker with PCR-confirmed SARS-CoV-2 infection or an uninfected control (not recorded which).

The V gene is TRBV12-3 or TRBV12-4, the J gene TRBJ1-5; D remains ambiguous. Trimming removed 8 bases at V and 0 bases at J, with 14 bases between. The CDR3 has 15 amino acids. In DNA, the CDR3 is TGTGCCAGCTCCCCCTATCACAATAGCAATCAGCCCCAGCATTTT. This sequence encodes CASSPYHNSNQPQHF.

The J gene is TRBJ1-6, the V gene TRBV15; D gene ambiguous. This CDR3 comprises 15 residues. The germline V and J ends were trimmed by 0 bases and 9 bases, with 12 bases remaining between them. Germline V gene lookup returns CDR1 LNHNV and CDR2 YYDKDF (reference sequence). The CDR3 sequence is CATSRDNPIGSPLHF. CDR3 sequence (DNA): TGTGCCACCAGCAGAGATAACCCTATCGGTTCACCCCTCCACTTT.

This clonotype was seen ten or more times. J is TRBJ1-2 and V is TRBV7-6, with D perhaps TRBD1 (6 bases). V dropped 1 base and J dropped 6 bases, with 15 bases sitting between them. Germline CDR1 SGHVS, CDR2 FNYEAQ. CDR3 size: 15 residues. Here the CDR3 reads CASSLGLSGDDGYTF. The DNA of the CDR3 is TGTGCCAGCAGCTTAGGGTTGTCAGGGGATGATGGCTACACCTTC.

This clonotype was picked up many times. This sequence joins TRBV5-6 and TRBJ1-1; D is undetermined. V lost 4 bases to trimming and J lost 7 bases, with 26 bases between them. Germline V gene sequence: CDR1 SGHDT, CDR2 YYEEEE. The CDR3 length is 17 residues. CDR3 loop: CASSTSMVFPASFEAFF. The CDR3 DNA is TGTGCCAGCAGCACTTCGATGGTTTTCCCGGCCAGTTTTGAAGCTTTCTTT.

There are a few counts of this clonotype. The chain has TRBV11-3 and TRBJ2-1; D remains unclear. V gave up 5 bases and J gave up 9 bases, with 11 bases separating them. The CDR3 consists of 12 residues. The germline CDR1 and CDR2 sequences are SGHNT and YENEEA. CDR3 in amino acids: CASSHIAGEQFF. The CDR3, as DNA: TGTGCCAGCAGCCATATAGCTGGTGAGCAGTTCTTC.

This clonotype was seen repeatedly, ten times or more. J is TRBJ1-5 and V is TRBV20-1; unclear D gene. V dropped 5 bases and J dropped 4 bases, with 12 bases sitting between them. Germline V gene lookup returns CDR1 DFQATT and CDR2 SNEGSKA (reference sequence). CDR3 size: 13 residues. CDR3 nucleotides: TGCAGTGCTGGCCCTGGGAGGAATCAGCCCCAGCATTTT. Its protein product is CSAGPGRNQPQHF.

This clonotype was counted many times. The genes are TRBV7-9 and TRBJ2-1; D is possibly TRBD2 (5 bases). This CDR3 comprises 12 residues. Germline CDR1 is SEHNR and CDR2 is FQNEAQ (reference sequence). V was trimmed by 0 bases and J by 16 bases, leaving 13 bases between them. The CDR3 nucleotides read TGTGCCAGCAGCTTAGCGGACTTCCAAATATTCTTC. It translates to CASSLADFQIFF.

The chain's CDR3 is CASSLLSETEAFF. The CDR3 DNA sequence: TGTGCCAGCAGTTTATTGAGTGAGACTGAAGCTTTCTTT. The V call is TRBV6-2 or TRBV6-3, the J call TRBJ1-1; no firm D call. The germline V gene has CDR1 MNHEY and CDR2 SVGEGT. The CDR3 extends over 13 amino acids. The ends were cut back, 4 bases at V and 5 bases at J, with 11 bases in the middle.

This clonotype has ten or more counts. The chain uses TRBV2 and TRBJ1-6; D is perhaps TRBD1 (6 bases). Germline CDR1 is SNHLY and CDR2 is FYNNEI. The length of the CDR3 is 15 residues. Trimming took off 4 bases at V and 5 bases at J, with 12 bases between the two ends. The CDR3 is CASSVGTGNNSPLHF. For the CDR3, the DNA is TGTGCCAGCAGTGTTGGCACAGGGAATAATTCACCCCTCCACTTT.

This chain links TRBV27 with TRBJ2-7; possibly TRBD1 for D (6 bases). Germline V gives CDR1 MNHEY, CDR2 SMNVEV (reference sequence). The CDR3 has 15 amino acids. V was clipped by 2 bases and J by 6 bases, with 17 bases between them. The CDR3 loop is CASSLTAYRVGEQYF. The CDR3 nucleotides are TGTGCCAGCAGTTTAACAGCTTACAGGGTTGGCGAGCAGTACTTC.

This clonotype was counted a single time. Given a much more abundant clone one base away, this may be a read error. V gene TRBV7-3 combines with J gene TRBJ2-4; D may be TRBD2 (5 bases). This CDR3 has 15 amino acids. Trimming stripped 5 bases from V and 6 bases from J, with 17 bases between. Per germline, CDR1 SGHTA and CDR2 FQGTGA. CDR3 region: CASSINGEDGNIQYF. CDR3 coding DNA: TGTGCCAGCAGCATCAACGGGGAAGATGGAAACATTCAGTACTTC.

This clonotype was detected many times. The chain combines TRBV28 with TRBJ2-7, with 7 bases identical to TRBD2. Trimming at V came to 2 bases and at J to 2 bases, leaving 3 bases not matched to a gene. The CDR3 is 14 residues long. Germline loops: CDR1 MDHEN, CDR2 SYDVKM. The CDR3 DNA follows: TGTGCCAGCAGTTTAGCGGGACTACCCTACGAGCAGTACTTC. It specifies CASSLAGLPYEQYF.

This clonotype was picked up many times. The chain carries TRBV20-1 and TRBJ1-5; a weak D match, TRBD1 (5 bases). CDR1 and CDR2 (germline): DFQATT, SNEGSKA (reference sequence). V was trimmed by 6 bases and J by 0 bases, leaving 9 bases between them. The CDR3 spans 13 residues. The DNA for the CDR3 is TGCAGTGCCTCGACAGATAGCAATCAGCCCCAGCATTTT. Amino acid sequence: CSASTDSNQPQHF.

This clonotype was seen a few times. The rearrangement uses TRBV11-2 and TRBJ2-5; the D is unclear. CDR3 size: 14 residues. Trimming removed 2 bases at V and 2 bases at J, with 9 bases between. In germline, CDR1 is SGHAT, CDR2 FQNNGV. In nucleotides, the CDR3 is TGTGCCAGCAGCTTAAGGTCTACACAAGAGACCCAGTACTTC. This encodes CASSLRSTQETQYF. The variable domain in full, completed from reference TRBV11-2 and TRBJ2-5, reads EAGVAQSPRYKIIEKRQSVAFWCNPISGHATLYWYQQILGQGPKLLIQFQNNGVVDDSQLPKDRFSAERLKGVDSTLKIQPAKLEDSAVYLCASSLRSTQETQYFGPGTRLLVL.

Notes on this clonotype: A single base separates this from a much larger clone, so it may be a read error. The chain is built from TRBV12-3 or TRBV12-4 and TRBJ1-1; TRBD1 is a possible D gene (6 bases). This CDR3 is 14 amino acids long. The CDR3 loop reads CASSLRGLGTEVFF. The CDR3 DNA follows: TGTGCCAGCAGTTTACGGGGGCTTGGGACTGAAGTTTTCTTT.

This clonotype was observed many times. The rearrangement uses TRBV7-9 and TRBJ2-7, with a possible D match to TRBD2 (5 bases). Germline V lookup: CDR1 SEHNR, CDR2 FQNEAQ (reference sequence). CDR3 size: 14 residues. V was pared by 2 bases and J by 0 bases, with 8 bases between. As DNA, the CDR3 is TGTGCCAGCAGCTTACAGCGGCGCTCCTACGAGCAGTACTTC. Translation gives CASSLQRRSYEQYF.

This clonotype has more than one count but fewer than ten. The genes are TRBV7-9 and TRBJ1-5, with D tentatively TRBD1 (6 bases). The CDR3 spans 14 residues. V lost 5 bases and J 4 bases, leaving 12 bases between the germline ends. CDR1 and CDR2 from the germline V gene are SEHNR and FQNEAQ (reference sequence). The CDR3 here is CASSPGDGNQPQHF. The CDR3 DNA is TGTGCCAGCAGCCCAGGGGACGGAAATCAGCCCCAGCATTTT.

Ten or more counts support this clonotype. The chain joins TRBV27 to TRBJ2-2, with 8 bases fitting TRBD1. Trimming at V came to 0 bases and at J to 6 bases, leaving 6 bases not matched to a gene. Germline V gives CDR1 MNHEY, CDR2 SMNVEV (reference sequence). This CDR3 comprises 16 residues. This chain's CDR3 is CASSLSRRGPAGELFF. The CDR3 DNA reads as TGTGCCAGCAGTTTATCCCGCAGGGGGCCCGCCGGGGAGCTGTTTTTT.

This clonotype was detected ten times or more. The CDR3 nucleotides are TGTGCCAGCAGTTTCGGGGATCCCTACGGCTACACCTTC. It yields the protein CASSFGDPYGYTF. The rearrangement links TRBV12-3 or TRBV12-4 to TRBJ1-2; D is ambiguous. This CDR3 region has 13 residues. Trimming took off 3 bases at V and 8 bases at J, with 13 bases between the two ends.

This clonotype was observed a few times. The rearrangement uses TRBV2 and TRBJ2-7; D possibly corresponds to TRBD1 (7 bases). The CDR3 covers 15 residues. Trimming cost V 7 bases and J 6 bases, with 22 bases left between them. Germline CDR1 SNHLY, CDR2 FYNNEI. This CDR3 reads CASTTQGGNSGEQYF. CDR3 nucleotides: TGTGCCAGCACTACCCAGGGGGGTAACTCGGGCGAGCAGTACTTC.

This clonotype occurred many times. The chain couples TRBV9 to TRBJ2-3, with D uncertain. This CDR3 is 15 amino acids long. The V end lost 0 bases, the J end lost 4 bases, and 12 bases lay between the germline ends. The germline gives CDR1 SGDLS, CDR2 YYNGEE. The CDR3 region has the DNA TGTGCCAGCAGCGTAGCCCTTTCCGTTCCAGATACGCAGTATTTT. It yields the protein CASSVALSVPDTQYF.

This clonotype was seen more than once but under ten times. The J gene is TRBJ2-1, the V gene TRBV12-3 or TRBV12-4; 8 bases are a match to TRBD2. This CDR3 is 14 amino acids long. With 8 bases clipped from V and 6 bases from J, the junction kept 9 bases outside the gene matches. DNA of the CDR3: TGTGCCAGCGGACTTAGCGGGACCCCCAATGAGCAGTTCTTC. Amino acids: CASGLSGTPNEQFF.

The table lists this clonotype with a few counts. The chain carries TRBV2 and TRBJ1-1, with D possibly TRBD1 on 5 matching bases. The V end was cut by 3 bases, the J end by 7 bases, with 9 bases between. Per germline, CDR1 SNHLY and CDR2 FYNNEI. This CDR3 comprises 12 residues. The CDR3 region is CASSDTGIEAFF. CDR3 bases: TGTGCCAGCAGTGATACAGGTATTGAAGCTTTCTTT.